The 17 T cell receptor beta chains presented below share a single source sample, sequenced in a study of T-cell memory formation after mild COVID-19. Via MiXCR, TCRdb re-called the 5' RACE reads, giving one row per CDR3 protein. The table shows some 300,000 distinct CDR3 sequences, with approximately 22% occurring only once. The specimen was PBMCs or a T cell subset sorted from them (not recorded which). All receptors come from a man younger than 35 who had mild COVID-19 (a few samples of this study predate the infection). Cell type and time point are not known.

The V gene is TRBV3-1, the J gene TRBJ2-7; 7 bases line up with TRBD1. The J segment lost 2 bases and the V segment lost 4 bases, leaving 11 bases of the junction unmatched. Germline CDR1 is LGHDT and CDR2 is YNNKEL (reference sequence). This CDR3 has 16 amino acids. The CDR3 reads CASSLSSGRGTYEQYF. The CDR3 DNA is TGTGCCAGCAGCCTGTCTTCGGGCAGGGGGACCTACGAGCAGTACTTC.

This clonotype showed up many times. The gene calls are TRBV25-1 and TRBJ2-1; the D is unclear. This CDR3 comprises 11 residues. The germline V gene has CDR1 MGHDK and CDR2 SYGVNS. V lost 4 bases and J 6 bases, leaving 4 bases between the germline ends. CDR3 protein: CASSGANEQFF. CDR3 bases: TGTGCCAGCAGTGGGGCCAATGAGCAGTTCTTC. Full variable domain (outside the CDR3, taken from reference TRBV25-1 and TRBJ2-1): EADIYQTPRYLVIGTGKKITLECSQTMGHDKMYWYQQDPGMELHLIHYSYGVNSTEKGDLSSESTVSRIRTEHFPLTLESARPSHTSQYLCASSGANEQFFGPGTRLTVL.

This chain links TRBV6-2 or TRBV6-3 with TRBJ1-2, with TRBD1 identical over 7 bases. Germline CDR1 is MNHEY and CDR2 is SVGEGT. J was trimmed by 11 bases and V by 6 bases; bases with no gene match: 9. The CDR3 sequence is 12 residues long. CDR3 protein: CASSRTGSTYTF. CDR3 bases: TGTGCCAGCAGCCGGACAGGCTCCACTTACACCTTC.

The CDR3 loop is CASSYGGDDNEQFF. CDR3 DNA sequence: TGTGCCAGCAGTTACGGGGGAGACGACAATGAGCAGTTCTTC. V and J are TRBV6-5 and TRBJ2-1, with D possibly being TRBD1 or TRBD2 (5 bases each). V was trimmed by 2 bases and J by 5 bases, leaving 10 bases between them. The CDR3 length is 14 residues. Per the germline V gene, CDR1 is MNHEY and CDR2 is SVGAGI.

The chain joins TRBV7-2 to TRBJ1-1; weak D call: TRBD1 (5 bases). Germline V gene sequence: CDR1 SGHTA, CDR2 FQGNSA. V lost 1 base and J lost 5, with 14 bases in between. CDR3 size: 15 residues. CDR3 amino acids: CASSLVFAGGTEAFF. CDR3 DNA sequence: TGTGCCAGCAGCTTAGTCTTCGCCGGGGGGACTGAAGCTTTCTTT. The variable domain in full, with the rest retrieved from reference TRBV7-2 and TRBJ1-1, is GAGVSQSPSNKVTEKGKDVELRCDPISGHTALYWYRQSLGQGLEFLIYFQGNSAPDKSGLPSDRFSAERTGGSVSTLTIQRTQQEDSAVYLCASSLVFAGGTEAFFGQGTRLTVV.

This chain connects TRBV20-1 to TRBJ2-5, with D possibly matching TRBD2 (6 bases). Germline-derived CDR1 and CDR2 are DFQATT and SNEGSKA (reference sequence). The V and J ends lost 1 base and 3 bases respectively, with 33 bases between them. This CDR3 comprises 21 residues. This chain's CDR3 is CSARAQGAAGFSLTWKETQYF. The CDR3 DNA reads TGCAGTGCTAGAGCCCAGGGCGCTGCGGGATTTTCCCTGACCTGGAAAGAGACCCAGTACTTC.

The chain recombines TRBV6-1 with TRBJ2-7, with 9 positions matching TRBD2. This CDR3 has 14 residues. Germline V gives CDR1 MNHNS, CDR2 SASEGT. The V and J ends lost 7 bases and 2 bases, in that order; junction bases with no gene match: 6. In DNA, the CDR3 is TGTGCCAGCAAAGGACTAGCGCTGACCTACGAGCAGTACGTC. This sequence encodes CASKGLALTYEQYV.

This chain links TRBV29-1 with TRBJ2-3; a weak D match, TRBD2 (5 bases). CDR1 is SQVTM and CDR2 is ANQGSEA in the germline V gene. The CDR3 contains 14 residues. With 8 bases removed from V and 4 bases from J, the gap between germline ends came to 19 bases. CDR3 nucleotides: TGCAGCTACGGTCAACTAGAGTTTTCAGATACGCAGTATTTT. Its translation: CSYGQLEFSDTQYF.

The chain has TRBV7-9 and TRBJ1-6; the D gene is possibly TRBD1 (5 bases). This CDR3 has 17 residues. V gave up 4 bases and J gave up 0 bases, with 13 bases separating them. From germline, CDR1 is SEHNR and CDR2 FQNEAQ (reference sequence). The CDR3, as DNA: TGTGCCAGCAGCTCGACAGTGAGGAGCTCCTATAATTCACCCCTCCACTTT. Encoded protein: CASSSTVRSSYNSPLHF.

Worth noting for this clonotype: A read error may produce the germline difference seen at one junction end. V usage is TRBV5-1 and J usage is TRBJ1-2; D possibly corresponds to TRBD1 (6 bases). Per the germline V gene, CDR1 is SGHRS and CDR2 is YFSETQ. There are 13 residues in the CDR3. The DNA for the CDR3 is TGCGCCCGCAGCGGGGGCTCCCACTATGGCTACACCTTC. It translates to CARSGGSHYGYTF.

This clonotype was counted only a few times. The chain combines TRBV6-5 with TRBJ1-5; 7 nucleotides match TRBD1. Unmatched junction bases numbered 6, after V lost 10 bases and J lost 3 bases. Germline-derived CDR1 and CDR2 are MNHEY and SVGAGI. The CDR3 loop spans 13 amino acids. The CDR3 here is CATSGQNNQPQHF. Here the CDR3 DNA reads TGTGCCACTTCGGGACAGAACAATCAGCCCCAGCATTTT.

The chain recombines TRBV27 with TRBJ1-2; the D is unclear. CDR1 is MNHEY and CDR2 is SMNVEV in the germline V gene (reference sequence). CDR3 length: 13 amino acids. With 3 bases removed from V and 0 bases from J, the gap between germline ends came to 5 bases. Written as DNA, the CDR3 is TGTGCCAGCAGTTTTCGGACTAACTATGGCTACACCTTC. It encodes CASSFRTNYGYTF.

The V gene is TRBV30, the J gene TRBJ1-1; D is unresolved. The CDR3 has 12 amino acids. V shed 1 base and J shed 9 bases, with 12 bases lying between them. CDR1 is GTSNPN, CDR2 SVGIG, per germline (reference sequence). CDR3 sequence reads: CAWSDQLLQAFF. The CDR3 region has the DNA TGTGCCTGGAGTGACCAGTTACTCCAAGCTTTCTTT.

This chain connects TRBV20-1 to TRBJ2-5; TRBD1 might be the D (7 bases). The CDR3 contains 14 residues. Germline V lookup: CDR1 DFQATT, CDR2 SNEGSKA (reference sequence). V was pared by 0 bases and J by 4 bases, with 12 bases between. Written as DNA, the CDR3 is TGCAGTGCTAGAGATCGACAGGGAGGAGAGACCCAGTACTTC. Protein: CSARDRQGGETQYF.

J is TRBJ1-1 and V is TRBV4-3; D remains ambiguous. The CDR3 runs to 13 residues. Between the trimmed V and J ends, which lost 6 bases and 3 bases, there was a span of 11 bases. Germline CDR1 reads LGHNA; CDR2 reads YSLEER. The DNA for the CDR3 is TGCGCCAGCAGACCGACCAGGTACACTGAAGCTTTCTTT. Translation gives CASRPTRYTEAFF.

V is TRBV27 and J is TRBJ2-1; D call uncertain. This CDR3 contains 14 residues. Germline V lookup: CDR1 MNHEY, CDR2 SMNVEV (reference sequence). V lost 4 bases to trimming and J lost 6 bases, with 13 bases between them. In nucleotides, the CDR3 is TGTGCCAGCAGTTCTAGGGTTAAGGGCAATGAGCAGTTCTTC. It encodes CASSSRVKGNEQFF.

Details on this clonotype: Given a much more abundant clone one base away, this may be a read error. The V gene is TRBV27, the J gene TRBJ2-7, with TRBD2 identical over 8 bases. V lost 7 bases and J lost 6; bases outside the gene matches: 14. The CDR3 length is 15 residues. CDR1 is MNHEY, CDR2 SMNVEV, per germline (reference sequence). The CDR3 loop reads CASISRWTGGPEQYV. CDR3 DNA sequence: TGTGCCAGCATCTCGCGGTGGACGGGAGGGCCCGAGCAGTACGTC.